The clone carrying this T cell receptor (beta chain) was counted many times. Its antigen is as yet unknown. TCRdb passed the reads through MiXCR, listing each CDR3 protein once. The data contain roughly 300,000 distinct CDR3 sequences, about a quarter of them seen just once; the ten biggest clones take up approximately 15%. Germline CDR1 and CDR2: SGHTA and FQGNSA. Losses at the gene ends were 5 bases for V and 4 bases for J; bases not matched to a gene: 8. The CDR3 is 15 residues long. This specimen comes from a study of T cell repertoires in cytomegalovirus infection. Study summary: Based on public TCR beta signatures, there were indications of CMV infection and of a matching HLA type. Findings and caveats of the study: In two of eight donors, the top clonotype was HLA-C-restricted CMV-specific. Totalled public TCR beta family frequency picked out people who carried CMV plus the relevant HLA.

V and J are TRBV7-2 and TRBJ2-1, with 7 bases that match TRBD1. The source of this sequence is a human donor in good health (CMV status not recorded). Some clones in this sample may be carry-over from other donors' samples. The sequenced material came from PBMCs. The CDR3 loop reads CASSLPGQQYNEQFF. CDR3 coding DNA: TGTGCCAGCAGCCTGCCGGGACAGCAATACAATGAGCAGTTCTTC.